The TCR beta chain described here comes from a study of CD8 T cells in Susac syndrome. RNA in amounts of roughly 0.5 to 1 ug was reverse transcribed with random hexamers. One entry per CDR3 protein, called by TCRdb with MiXCR from the immunoSEQ multiplex PCR reads. This sample has 110,000 or so distinct CDR3 sequences, with 93% found just once. The CDR3 runs to 14 residues. The V segment lost 6 bases and the J segment 8 bases; nucleotides outside the gene matches: 8. The germline V gene encodes CDR1 MNHEY and CDR2 SVGEGT. The rearrangement links TRBV6-2 or TRBV6-3 to TRBJ1-4; TRBD1 agrees at 8 bases. This receptor was taken from a human donor with multiple sclerosis. Sequenced input: CD4+ T cells from PBMCs. The CDR3 sequence: CASRESGGNEKLFF. CDR3 bases: TGTGCCAGCAGGGAATCAGGGGGCAACGAAAAACTGTTTTTT.